This T cell receptor beta chain derives from a study of blood T cell repertoires in COVID-19. Across the whole study: Samples of COVID-19 (acute and convalescent) were obtained from the United States, Italy and Spain. T cells, B-cell-depleted T cells, or PBMCs provided the cDNA or gDNA that served as material.

Under the authors' procedure: Amplification of reference gene primers was used by the study to estimate nucleated cell counts. Only in-frame clones appear in the TCRdb table, and some are missing; sequencing was by immunoSEQ multiplex PCR. V and J calls and clone size are those listed in that table; D and trimming were worked out from the DNA. Among 50,000 to 60,000 clones listed, 90% were seen once. J gave up 2 bases and V 5 bases, and 6 bases lay outside the gene matches. This CDR3 is built from 14 residues. The V gene's germline CDR1 is SGHVS and CDR2 FQNEAQ. V gene TRBV7-8 combines with J gene TRBJ2-7, with 7 nucleotides matching TRBD1. The receptor's source is a man aged 40-55 years with acute or convalescent COVID-19. The specimen sequenced was peripheral blood. The CDR3 region is CASSQDRVTYEQYF. In DNA form, the CDR3 reads TGTGCCAGCAGCCAAGACAGGGTTACCTACGAGCAGTACTTC. Variable domain in full (rest from reference TRBV7-8 and TRBJ2-7): GAGVSQSPRYKVAKRGQDVALRCDPISGHVSLFWYQQALGQGPEFLTYFQNEAQLDKSGLPSDRFFAERPEGSVSTLKIQRTQQEDSAVYLCASSQDRVTYEQYFGPGTRLTVT.